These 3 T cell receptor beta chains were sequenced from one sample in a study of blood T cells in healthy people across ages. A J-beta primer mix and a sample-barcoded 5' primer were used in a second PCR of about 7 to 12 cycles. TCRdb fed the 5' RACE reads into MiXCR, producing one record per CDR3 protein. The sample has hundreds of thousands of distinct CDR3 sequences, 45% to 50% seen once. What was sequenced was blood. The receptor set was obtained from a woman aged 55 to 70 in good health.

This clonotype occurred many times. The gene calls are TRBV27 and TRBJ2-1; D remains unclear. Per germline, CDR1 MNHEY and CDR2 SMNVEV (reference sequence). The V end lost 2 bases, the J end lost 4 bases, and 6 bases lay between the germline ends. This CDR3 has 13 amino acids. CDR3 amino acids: CASSLNLYNEQFF. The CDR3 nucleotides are TGTGCCAGCAGTTTAAACCTTTACAATGAGCAGTTCTTC.

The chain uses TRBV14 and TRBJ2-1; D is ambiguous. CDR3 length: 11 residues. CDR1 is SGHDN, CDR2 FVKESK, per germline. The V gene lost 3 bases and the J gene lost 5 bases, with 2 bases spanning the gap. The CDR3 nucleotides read TGTGCCAGCAGCCACAACAATGAGCAGTTCTTC. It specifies CASSHNNEQFF.

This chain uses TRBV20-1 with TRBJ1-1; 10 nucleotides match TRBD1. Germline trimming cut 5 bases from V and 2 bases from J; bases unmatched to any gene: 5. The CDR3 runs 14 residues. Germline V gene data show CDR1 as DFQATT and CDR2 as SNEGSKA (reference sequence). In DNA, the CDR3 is TGCAGTGCTCCTCGACAGGGGGCAAACACTGAAGCTTTCTTT. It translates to CSAPRQGANTEAFF.